Listed below are T cell receptor beta chains from one sample, sequenced in a study of T cell responses to AZD1222 COVID-19 vaccine. Clones were read by immunoSEQ multiplex PCR, and TCRdb kept only the in-frame ones, dropping some. The repertoire holds tens of thousands of clones, with roughly 87% as singletons. This sample comprised peripheral blood, obtained on day 0 of AZD1222 vaccination. The receptors stem from an adult in good health. Both conserved end residues are part of each CDR3. A D gene is named only where the DNA matches it firmly. Not all rows give a size; the values are once, few, many and, for expanded clones, a class.

d_call j_call v_call cdr3_length clone_size cdr3_nt cdr3_aa
- TRBJ1-2 TRBV5-1 14 - TGCGCCAGCAGCCTTACCCGAGGGGATGATGGCTACACCTTC CASSLTRGDDGYTF
- TRBJ2-5 TRBV28 15 - TGTGCCAGCAGTCCCCTCGGGGTACTTCAAGAGACCCAGTACTTC CASSPLGVLQETQYF
- TRBJ2-3 TRBV9 16 once TGTGCCAGCAGCGTAGGGATGGCGGGGATCACAGATACGCAGTATTTT CASSVGMAGITDTQYF
TRBD1 TRBJ2-7 TRBV30 13 - TGTGCCTCTGGGGGACAGGGGGCGGGTGAGCAGTACTTC CASGGQGAGEQYF
- TRBJ1-5 TRBV28 12 - TGTGCCAGCGGGAATAGCAATCAGCCCCAGCATTTT CASGNSNQPQHF
TRBD1 TRBJ1-4 TRBV10-2 16 - TGCGCCAGCAGGGGGACAGGGGAGGGAACTAATGAAAAACTGTTTTTT CASRGTGEGTNEKLFF
- TRBJ1-3 TRBV4-1 15 few TGCGCCAGCAGCCAAGACGGGTACACCCGAAACACCATATATTTT CASSQDGYTRNTIYF
TRBD1 TRBJ2-2 TRBV18 16 - TGTGCCAGCTCACCATTCGGACAGGGCTACACCGGGGAGCTGTTTTTT CASSPFGQGYTGELFF
- TRBJ1-4 TRBV28 15 - TGTGCCAGCAGTTTATTGGGGAGGGGGAAAGAAAAACTGTTTTTT CASSLLGRGKEKLFF
TRBD1 TRBJ1-2 TRBV12-5 16 once TGTGCTAGTGGTTTGGTCCTGGACAGGGCTAACTATGGCTACACCTTC CASGLVLDRANYGYTF
- TRBJ2-5 TRBV3-1/TRBV3-2 16 few TGTGCCAGCAGCCCCTCGGGGGATAGGTGGCAAGAGACCCAGTACTTC CASSPSGDRWQETQYF
- TRBJ1-3 TRBV11-3 16 - TGTGCCAGCAGCTTAGACGGCGGCATCTCTGGAAACACCATATATTTT CASSLDGGISGNTIYF
- TRBJ2-7 TRBV10-3 13 - TGTGCCATCAGTGAGTCAACAAGCGGCGAGCAGTACTTC CAISESTSGEQYF
- TRBJ2-7 TRBV10-3 13 - TGTGCCATCAGAAGGACGGAAACCTACGAGCAGTACTTC CAIRRTETYEQYF
- TRBJ2-1 TRBV19 14 - TGTGCCAGTAGTATTTTGGAGGGGAAGAATGAGCAGTTCTTC CASSILEGKNEQFF
TRBD1 TRBJ1-6 TRBV9 16 - TGTGCCAGCAGCCCACAGGACAGGGAAATAGATTCACCCCTCCACTTT CASSPQDREIDSPLHF
TRBD1 TRBJ2-1 TRBV9 14 - TGTGCCAGCAGCGTCGGGACAGGGGGGTTCGAGCAGTTCTTC CASSVGTGGFEQFF
TRBD1 TRBJ1-5 TRBV2 17 - TGTGCCAGCGGACCTCAGGGGGTCCAAATGGGCAATCAGCCCCAGCATTTT CASGPQGVQMGNQPQHF
TRBD2 TRBJ2-2 TRBV9 16 - TGTGCCAGCAGCGTAGCTAGCGGGAGCTATACCGGGGAGCTGTTTTTT CASSVASGSYTGELFF
- TRBJ2-7 TRBV5-1 14 - TGCGCCAGCAGCTTGGGGACTGACCCCTACGAGCAGTACTTC CASSLGTDPYEQYF
- TRBJ1-6 TRBV4-2 14 - TGTGCCAGCAGCCCGGTGGGTCTGAATTCACCCCTCCACTTT CASSPVGLNSPLHF
- TRBJ1-2 TRBV12-3/TRBV12-4 12 - TGTGCCAGCAGTTTCGACAACTATGGCTACACCTTC CASSFDNYGYTF
- TRBJ1-6 TRBV27 13 - TGTGCCAGCAGTACAGGGATTGATTCACCCCTCCACTTT CASSTGIDSPLHF
TRBD2 TRBJ2-5 TRBV10-2 15 - TGCGCCAGCAGTGATTGGACTAGCGGGATCAAGACCCAGTACTTC CASSDWTSGIKTQYF
- TRBJ1-4 TRBV19 14 - TGTGCCAGTAGTATAGACCTTACAGGGGAAAAACTGTTTTTT CASSIDLTGEKLFF
TRBD1 TRBJ1-1 TRBV3-1/TRBV3-2 16 - TGTGCCAGCAGCCGAGCCCCTTCCTCAGGGGGGATTGAAGCTTTCTTT CASSRAPSSGGIEAFF
TRBD1 TRBJ2-1 TRBV28 17 - TGTGCCAGCAGTTTAACGCCGACAGGGGGCGACCACAATGAGCAGTTCTTC CASSLTPTGGDHNEQFF
TRBD2 TRBJ2-2 TRBV6-5 15 - TGTGCCAGCAGTTACTCGAGGACTAGCCGGAGGGAGCTGTTTTTT CASSYSRTSRRELFF
TRBD2 TRBJ2-7 TRBV19 20 few TGTGCCAGTAGTAGCGCTCCGGGACTAGCGGGAGGACGTTACTCCTACGAGCAGTACTTC CASSSAPGLAGGRYSYEQYF
- TRBJ1-2 TRBV6-5 12 once TGTGCCAGCAGTTCCTCTTACTATGGCTACACCTTC CASSSSYYGYTF
TRBD2 TRBJ2-3 TRBV7-9 14 - TGTGCCAGCAGCTCCGGGACTAGATCAGATACGCAGTATTTT CASSSGTRSDTQYF
- TRBJ2-5 TRBV29-1 12 - TGCAGCGTTCGACAGGTTCAGGAGACCCAGTACTTC CSVRQVQETQYF
TRBD1 TRBJ2-1 TRBV5-4 15 - TGTGCCAGCAGCTCCGGGACAGGGGGCTACAATGAGCAGTTCTTC CASSSGTGGYNEQFF
- TRBJ1-2 TRBV7-3 14 - TGTGCCAGCAGCTTCGGGACGGGCCCTAATGGCTACACCTTC CASSFGTGPNGYTF
- TRBJ2-1 TRBV11-3 15 - TGTGCCAGCAGAAGGGGGGGGAGCTCCTACAATGAGCAGTTCTTC CASRRGGSSYNEQFF
TRBD1 TRBJ1-1 TRBV18 16 - TGTGCCAGCTCACCACCGGGACAGATCGTGGACACTGAAGCTTTCTTT CASSPPGQIVDTEAFF
- TRBJ1-2 TRBV6-4 13 - TGTGCCAGCAGTGAAACAGGGTATGATGGCTACACCTTC CASSETGYDGYTF
- TRBJ2-1 TRBV7-8 15 few TGTGCCAGCAGCTCTGGATCGGGGACCCAATGGGAGCAGTTCTTC CASSSGSGTQWEQFF
TRBD2 TRBJ2-4 TRBV7-8 16 - TGTGCCAGCAGCCTCTCTACCGGGACTAGCATCAACATTCAGTACTTC CASSLSTGTSINIQYF
- TRBJ1-1 TRBV28 13 - TGTGCCAGCAGGGACTGGCGGGAGACTGAAGCTTTCTTT CASRDWRETEAFF
- TRBJ1-5 TRBV19 16 - TGTGCCAGTAGTATAGGTGCCAGACTTAGCAATCAGCCCCAGCATTTT CASSIGARLSNQPQHF
- TRBJ2-1 TRBV9 14 - TGTGCCAGCAGCGTCCTAACAGAGGGCTATGAGCAGTTCTTC CASSVLTEGYEQFF
- TRBJ1-1 TRBV7-3 13 - TGTGCCAGCAGCTTAACGGTCTACACTGAAGCTTTCTTT CASSLTVYTEAFF
- TRBJ1-5 TRBV3-1/TRBV3-2 13 - TGTGCCAGCAGCACTTATAGCAATCAGCCCCAGCATTTT CASSTYSNQPQHF
- TRBJ1-6 TRBV3-1/TRBV3-2 12 - TGTGCCAGCAGCCAGGGTAATTCACCCCTCCACTTT CASSQGNSPLHF
- TRBJ2-7 TRBV6-5 15 - TGTGCCAGCAGTTACTCGATCGGAAGCTCCTACGAGCAGTACTTC CASSYSIGSSYEQYF
- TRBJ2-2 TRBV2 13 - TGTGCCAGCGGCCGCCGGCAGGCCGGGGAGCTGTTTTTT CASGRRQAGELFF
- TRBJ2-3 TRBV3-1/TRBV3-2 15 - TGTGCCAGCAGCCCCCGGGACGGAGCCACAGATACGCAGTATTTT CASSPRDGATDTQYF
TRBD2 TRBJ2-3 TRBV5-1 15 - TGCGCCAGCAGCTCAGGACTAGCGGGAGCAGATACGCAGTATTTT CASSSGLAGADTQYF
TRBD2 TRBJ2-1 TRBV5-4 15 - TGTGCCAGCAGCTACGGGACTAGGAACTCAATAGAGCAGTTCTTC CASSYGTRNSIEQFF
- TRBJ1-5 TRBV19 15 - TGTGCCAGTAGTACCCGACACCTTAGCAATCAGCCCCAGCATTTT CASSTRHLSNQPQHF
- TRBJ1-6 TRBV9 14 - TGTGCCAGCAGCATCGGAGACAGCAATTCACCCCTCCACTTT CASSIGDSNSPLHF
TRBD2 TRBJ2-3 TRBV29-1 15 - TGCAGCGTTACGGCCGGGACTAGAAACGCAGATACGCAGTATTTT CSVTAGTRNADTQYF
TRBD1 TRBJ1-5 TRBV5-6 16 - TGTGCCAGCAGCTTGGAGGACAGGGAAAGGTTCCAGCCCCAGCATTTT CASSLEDRERFQPQHF